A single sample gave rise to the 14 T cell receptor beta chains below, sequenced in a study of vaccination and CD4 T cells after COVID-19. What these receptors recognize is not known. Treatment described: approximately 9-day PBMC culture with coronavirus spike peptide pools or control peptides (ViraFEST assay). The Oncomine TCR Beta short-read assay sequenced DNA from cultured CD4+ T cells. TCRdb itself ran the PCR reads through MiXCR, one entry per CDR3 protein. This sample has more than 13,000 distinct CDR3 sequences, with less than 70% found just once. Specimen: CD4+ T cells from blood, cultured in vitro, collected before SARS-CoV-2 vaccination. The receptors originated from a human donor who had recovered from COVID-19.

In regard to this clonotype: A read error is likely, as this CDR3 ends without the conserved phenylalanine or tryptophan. This CDR3 is CASSLLANYGYTI. CDR3 DNA sequence: TGTGCCAGCAGCTTATTAGCTAACTATGGCTACACCATC. The chain is built from TRBV11-3 and TRBJ1-2, with no clear D. CDR3 size: 13 residues. From germline, CDR1 is SGHNT and CDR2 YENEEA. V shed 2 bases and J shed 0 bases, with 4 bases lying between them.

As DNA, the CDR3 is TGTGCCAGTAGTATAGCAGCGACCGCCTACGAGCAGTACTTC. This sequence encodes CASSIAATAYEQYF. The chain is built from TRBV19 and TRBJ2-7; D ambiguous. The CDR3 length is 14 residues. Trimming shortened V by 1 base and J by 2 bases, and 9 bases separated the two germline ends. The germline V gene has CDR1 LNHDA and CDR2 SQIVND (reference sequence).

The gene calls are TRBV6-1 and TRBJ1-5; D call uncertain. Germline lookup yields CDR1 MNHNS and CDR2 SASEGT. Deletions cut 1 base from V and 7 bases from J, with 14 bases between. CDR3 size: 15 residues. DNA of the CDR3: TGTGCCAGCAGTGAAGTCGTCTGGGAGAAACAGCCCCAGCATTTT. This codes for CASSEVVWEKQPQHF.

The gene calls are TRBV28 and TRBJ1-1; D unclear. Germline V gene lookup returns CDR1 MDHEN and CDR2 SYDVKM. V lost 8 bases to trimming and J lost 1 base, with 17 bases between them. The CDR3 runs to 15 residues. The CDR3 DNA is TGTGCCAGCCCTTATCGCCTCGGTGGGAACACTGAAGCTTTCTTT. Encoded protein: CASPYRLGGNTEAFF.

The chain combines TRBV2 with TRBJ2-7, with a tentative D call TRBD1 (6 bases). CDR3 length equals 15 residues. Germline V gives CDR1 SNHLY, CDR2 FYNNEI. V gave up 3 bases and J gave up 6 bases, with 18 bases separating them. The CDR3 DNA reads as TGTGCCAGCAGTGAGTGGTACAGGGCCTCTGTCGAGCAGTACTTC. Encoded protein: CASSEWYRASVEQYF.

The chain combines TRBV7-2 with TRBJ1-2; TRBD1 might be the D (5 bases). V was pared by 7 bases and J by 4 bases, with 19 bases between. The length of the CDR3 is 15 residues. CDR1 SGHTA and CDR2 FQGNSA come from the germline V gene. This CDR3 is CASNTAGSGLYGYTF. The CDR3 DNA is TGTGCCAGCAACACTGCGGGGTCAGGGCTCTATGGCTACACCTTC.

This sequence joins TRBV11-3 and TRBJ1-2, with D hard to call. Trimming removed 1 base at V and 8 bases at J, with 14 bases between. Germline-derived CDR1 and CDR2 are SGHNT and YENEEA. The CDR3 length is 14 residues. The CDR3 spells CASSLGDSREGYTF. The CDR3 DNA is TGTGCCAGCAGCTTAGGAGACTCAAGGGAAGGCTACACCTTC.

This chain's CDR3 is CASSGTDFYGYTF. The DNA for the CDR3 is TGTGCCAGCAGTGGCACAGATTTCTATGGCTACACCTTC. This sequence joins TRBV2 and TRBJ1-2; D gene ambiguous. CDR1 is SNHLY, CDR2 FYNNEI, per germline. With 4 bases removed from V and 4 bases from J, the gap between germline ends came to 10 bases. The CDR3 is made up of 13 amino acids.

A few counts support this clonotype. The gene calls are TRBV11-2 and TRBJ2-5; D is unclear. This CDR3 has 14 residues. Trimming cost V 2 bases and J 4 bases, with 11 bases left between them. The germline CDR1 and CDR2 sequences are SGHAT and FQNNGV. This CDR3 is CASSLRFAPETQYF. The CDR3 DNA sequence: TGTGCCAGCAGCTTAAGGTTCGCACCAGAGACCCAGTACTTC.

CDR3 amino acids: CASSEQGAEAFF. CDR3 DNA: TGTGCCAGCAGTGAACAGGGTGCTGAAGCTTTCTTT. V usage is TRBV2 and J usage is TRBJ1-1, with a possible D match to TRBD1 (5 bases). Deletions cut 2 bases from V and 6 bases from J, with 7 bases between. CDR3 length: 12 amino acids. Germline V gene sequence: CDR1 SNHLY, CDR2 FYNNEI.

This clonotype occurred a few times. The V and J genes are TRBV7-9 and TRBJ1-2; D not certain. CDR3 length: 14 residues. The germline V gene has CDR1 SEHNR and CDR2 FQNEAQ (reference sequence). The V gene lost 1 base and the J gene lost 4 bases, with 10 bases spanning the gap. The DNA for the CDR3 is TGTGCCAGCAGCTTAGAGCTGGAATCCTATGGCTACACCTTC. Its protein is CASSLELESYGYTF.

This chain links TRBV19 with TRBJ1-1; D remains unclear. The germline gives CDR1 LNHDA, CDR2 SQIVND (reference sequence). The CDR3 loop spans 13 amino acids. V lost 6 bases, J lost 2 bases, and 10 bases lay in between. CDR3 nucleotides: TGTGCCAGTAGGTGGTCGGCCAACACTGAAGCTTTCTTT. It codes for CASRWSANTEAFF.

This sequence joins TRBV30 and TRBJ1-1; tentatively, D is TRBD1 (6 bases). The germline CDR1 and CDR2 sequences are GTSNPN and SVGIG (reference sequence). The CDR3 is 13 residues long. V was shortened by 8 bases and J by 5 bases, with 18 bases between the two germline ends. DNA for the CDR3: TGTGCCGCTAACAGGGACCGAGGGACTGAAGCTTTCTTT. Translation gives CAANRDRGTEAFF. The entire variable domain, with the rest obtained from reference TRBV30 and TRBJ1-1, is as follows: SQTIHQWPATLVQPVGSPLSLECTVEGTSNPNLYWYRQAAGRGLQLLFYSVGIGQISSEVPQNLSASRPQDRQFILSSKKLLLSDSGFYLCAANRDRGTEAFFGQGTRLTVV.

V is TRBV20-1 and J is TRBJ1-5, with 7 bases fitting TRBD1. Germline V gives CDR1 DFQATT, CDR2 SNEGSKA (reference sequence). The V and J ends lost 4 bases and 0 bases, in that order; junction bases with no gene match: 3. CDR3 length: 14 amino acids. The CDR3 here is CSAKDRASNQPQHF. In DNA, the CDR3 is TGCAGTGCTAAAGACAGGGCTAGCAATCAGCCCCAGCATTTT.